These T cell receptor beta chains were read from a single sample in a study of blood T cell repertoires in COVID-19. Here immunoSEQ multiplex PCR was the method, and the copy in TCRdb shows in-frame clones only, minus some. The sample lists roughly 350,000 clones; over 75% were seen once. Source material: peripheral blood. All receptors come from a woman aged 45-65 years with active or convalescent COVID-19. Both conserved end residues are part of each CDR3. Each record gives: CDR3 length, clone size, J gene, D gene, V gene, CDR3 DNA, CDR3 protein. The D gene is left open where the match is weak. Some rows have no size entry. The others give once, few or many, or a class for an expanded clone.

length: 14
size: once
J: TRBJ1-1
D: .
V: TRBV2
DNA: TGTGCCAGCAGTATCCGTCAGGTGAGCACTGAAGCTTTCTTT
CDR3: CASSIRQVSTEAFF

length: 14
size: .
J: TRBJ2-7
D: .
V: TRBV27
DNA: TGTGCCAGCAGCCCGCGGTCCAGCTCCTACGAGCAGTACTTC
CDR3: CASSPRSSSYEQYF

length: 16
size: once
J: TRBJ2-1
D: .
V: TRBV4-3
DNA: TGCGCCAGCAGCCAAGGGCACCGGGGTCTCTACAATGAGCAGTTCTTC
CDR3: CASSQGHRGLYNEQFF

length: 16
size: .
J: TRBJ2-5
D: TRBD2
V: TRBV27
DNA: TGTGCCAGCAGTCCACGACTAGCGGGAGGCCAAGAGACCCAGTACTTC
CDR3: CASSPRLAGGQETQYF

length: 14
size: .
J: TRBJ1-2
D: TRBD1
V: TRBV7-8
DNA: TGTGCCAGCAGCTGGGACAGGGGTTTCTATGGCTACACCTTC
CDR3: CASSWDRGFYGYTF

length: 17
size: .
J: TRBJ2-2
D: TRBD2
V: TRBV12-5
DNA: TGTGCTAGTGGTCGGGTCCTAGCGGGAACGAACACCGGGGAGCTGTTTTTT
CDR3: CASGRVLAGTNTGELFF

length: 14
size: .
J: TRBJ1-5
D: TRBD1
V: TRBV6-5
DNA: TGTGCCAGCAGTATACAGGGGTTTGAGCAGCCCCAGCATTTT
CDR3: CASSIQGFEQPQHF

length: 16
size: .
J: TRBJ1-2
D: .
V: TRBV14
DNA: TGTGCCAGCAGCCAAGGGGGACTTTCAGCTAACTATGGCTACACCTTC
CDR3: CASSQGGLSANYGYTF

length: 14
size: .
J: TRBJ2-1
D: .
V: TRBV19
DNA: TGTGCCAGTACCCCCGGGCTAGCGTACAATGAGCAGTTCTTC
CDR3: CASTPGLAYNEQFF

length: 15
size: .
J: TRBJ2-1
D: .
V: TRBV29-1
DNA: TGCAGCGTTGAGGCCAGGTTAAGCTCCTACAATGAGCAGTTCTTC
CDR3: CSVEARLSSYNEQFF

length: 13
size: .
J: TRBJ1-2
D: TRBD1
V: TRBV28
DNA: TGTGCCAGCAGTCAGGGACAGAGCTATGGCTACACCTTC
CDR3: CASSQGQSYGYTF

length: 18
size: .
J: TRBJ2-4
D: TRBD2
V: TRBV20-1
DNA: TGCAGTGCTAGTCGGGAGACTAGCGGAAGCCTAGCCAAAAACATTCAGTACTTC
CDR3: CSASRETSGSLAKNIQYF

length: 18
size: .
J: TRBJ1-2
D: .
V: TRBV3-1/TRBV3-2
DNA: TGTGCCAGCAGCCAAAACGCCCTCCTAAGAGGGCGCCAAGATGGCTACACCTTC
CDR3: CASSQNALLRGRQDGYTF

length: 11
size: once
J: TRBJ2-5
D: .
V: TRBV5-1
DNA: TGCGCCAGCAGCTTTTCGGAGACCCAGTACTTC
CDR3: CASSFSETQYF

length: 13
size: .
J: TRBJ2-1
D: TRBD2
V: TRBV11-2
DNA: TGTGCCAGCAGCCCCGGACTAGCGGGATACCAGTTCTTC
CDR3: CASSPGLAGYQFF